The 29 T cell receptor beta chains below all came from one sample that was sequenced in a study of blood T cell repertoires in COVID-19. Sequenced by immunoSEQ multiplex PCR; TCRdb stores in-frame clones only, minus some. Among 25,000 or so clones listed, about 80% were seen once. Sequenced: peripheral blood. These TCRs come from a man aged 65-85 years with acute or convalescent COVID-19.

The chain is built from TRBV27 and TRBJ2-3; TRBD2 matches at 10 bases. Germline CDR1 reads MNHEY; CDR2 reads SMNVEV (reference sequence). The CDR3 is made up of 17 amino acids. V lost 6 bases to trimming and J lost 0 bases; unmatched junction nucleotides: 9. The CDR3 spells CASSPGLAELSTDTQYF. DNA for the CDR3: TGTGCCAGCAGCCCTGGACTAGCGGAACTTAGCACAGATACGCAGTATTTT.

For the CDR3, the DNA is TGTGCCACCAGCAGTAGGACTAGCGGGGGTAGTTACAATGAGCAGTTCTTC. This translates into CATSSRTSGGSYNEQFF. The chain links TRBV15 to TRBJ2-1, with TRBD2 matching 13 bases. The CDR3 totals 17 residues. The V and J ends lost 3 bases and 4 bases, in that order; junction bases with no gene match: 6. Germline CDR1 and CDR2: LNHNV and YYDKDF (reference sequence).

The CDR3 DNA is TGCAGCGTTGAGCATACTTCATACGGGGGAGAAATCACAGATACGCAGTATTTT. It translates to CSVEHTSYGGEITDTQYF. The V gene is TRBV29-1, the J gene TRBJ2-3, with a tentative D call TRBD2 (6 bases). Germline V CDR1 and CDR2: SQVTM, ANQGSEA. V was pared by 3 bases and J by 2 bases, with 24 bases between. This CDR3 has 18 residues.

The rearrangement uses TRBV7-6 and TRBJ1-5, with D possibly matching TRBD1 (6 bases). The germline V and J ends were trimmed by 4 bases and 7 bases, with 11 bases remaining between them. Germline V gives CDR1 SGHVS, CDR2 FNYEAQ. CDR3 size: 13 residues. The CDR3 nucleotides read TGTGCCAGCAGCTACAGGGAAAGGCAGCCCCAGCATTTT. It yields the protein CASSYRERQPQHF.

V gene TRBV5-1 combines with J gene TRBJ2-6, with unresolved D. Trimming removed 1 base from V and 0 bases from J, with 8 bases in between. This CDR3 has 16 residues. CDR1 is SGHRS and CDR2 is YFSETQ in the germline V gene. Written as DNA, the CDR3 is TGCGCCAGCAGCTTGACGGTTCTCTCTGGGGCCAACGTCCTGACTTTC. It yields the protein CASSLTVLSGANVLTF.

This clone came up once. The CDR3 reads CASSQEAHSYNEQFF. In nucleotides, the CDR3 is TGTGCCAGCAGCCAAGAGGCCCACTCCTACAATGAGCAGTTCTTC. This chain links TRBV4-2 with TRBJ2-1; no reliable D call. Trimming left V 0 bases short and J 0 bases short, with 6 bases between. The CDR3 runs to 15 residues. Per germline, CDR1 LGHNA and CDR2 YNFKEQ.

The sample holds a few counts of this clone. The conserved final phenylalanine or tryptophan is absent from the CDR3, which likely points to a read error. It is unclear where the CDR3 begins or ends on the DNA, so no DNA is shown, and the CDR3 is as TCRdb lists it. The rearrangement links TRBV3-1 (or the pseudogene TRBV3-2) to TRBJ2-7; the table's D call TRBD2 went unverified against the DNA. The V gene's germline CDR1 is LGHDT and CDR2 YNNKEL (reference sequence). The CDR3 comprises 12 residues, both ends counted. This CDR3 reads CASSLSTGAGVG.

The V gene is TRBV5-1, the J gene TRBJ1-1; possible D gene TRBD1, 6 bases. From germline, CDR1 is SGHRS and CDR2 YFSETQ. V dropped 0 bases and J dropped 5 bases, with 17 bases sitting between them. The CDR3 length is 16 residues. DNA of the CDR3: TGCGCCAGCAGCTTGGGGTCCACAGGGTCGGGGACTGAAGCTTTCTTT. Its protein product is CASSLGSTGSGTEAFF.

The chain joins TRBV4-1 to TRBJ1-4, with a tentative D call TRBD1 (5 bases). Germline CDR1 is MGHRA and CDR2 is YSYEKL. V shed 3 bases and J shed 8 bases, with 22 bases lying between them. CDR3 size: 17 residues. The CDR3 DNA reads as TGCGCCAGCAGCCATAGTAGCGACCCCAGGAGGGGAGAAAAACTGTTTTTT. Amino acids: CASSHSSDPRRGEKLFF.

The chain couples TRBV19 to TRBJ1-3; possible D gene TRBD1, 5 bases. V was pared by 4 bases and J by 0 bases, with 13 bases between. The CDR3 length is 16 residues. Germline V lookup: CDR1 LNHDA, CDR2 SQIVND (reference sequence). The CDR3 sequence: CASSSRGLSSGNTIYF. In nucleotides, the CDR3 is TGTGCCAGTAGTAGCCGGGGGTTAAGCTCTGGAAACACCATATATTTT.

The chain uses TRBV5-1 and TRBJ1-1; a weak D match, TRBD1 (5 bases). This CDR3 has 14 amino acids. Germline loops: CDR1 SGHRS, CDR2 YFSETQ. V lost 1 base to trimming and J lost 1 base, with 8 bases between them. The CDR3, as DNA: TGCGCCAGCAGCTTGCGGCAGGGGAACACTGAAGCTTTCTTT. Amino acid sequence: CASSLRQGNTEAFF.

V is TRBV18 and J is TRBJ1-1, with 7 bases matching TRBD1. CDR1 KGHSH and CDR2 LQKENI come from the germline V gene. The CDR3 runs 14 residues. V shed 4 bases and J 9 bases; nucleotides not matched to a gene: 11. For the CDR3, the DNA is TGTGCCAGCTCACTAGACCGGGACAGAGACAAAGCTTTCTTT. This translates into CASSLDRDRDKAFF.

The CDR3 DNA is TGTGCCAGTAGTATCAGCAGGGACTCCAGCACAGATACGCAGTATTTT. Translating gives CASSISRDSSTDTQYF. The chain combines TRBV19 with TRBJ2-3, with D perhaps TRBD2 (6 bases). This CDR3 has 16 residues. Germline V gives CDR1 LNHDA, CDR2 SQIVND (reference sequence). V lost 3 bases and J 0 bases, leaving 13 bases between the germline ends.

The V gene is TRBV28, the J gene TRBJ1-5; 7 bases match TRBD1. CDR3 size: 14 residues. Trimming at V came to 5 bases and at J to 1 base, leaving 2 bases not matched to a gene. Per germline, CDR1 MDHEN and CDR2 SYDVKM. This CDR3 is CASSHRGSNQPQHF. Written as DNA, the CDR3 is TGTGCCAGCAGTCACAGGGGAAGCAATCAGCCCCAGCATTTT.

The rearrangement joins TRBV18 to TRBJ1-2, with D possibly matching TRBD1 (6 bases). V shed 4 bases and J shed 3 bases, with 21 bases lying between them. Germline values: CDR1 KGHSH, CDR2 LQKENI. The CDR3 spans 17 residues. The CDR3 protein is CASSLTLTDRLDYGYTF. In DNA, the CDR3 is TGTGCCAGCTCACTCACCCTAACCGACAGGCTGGACTATGGCTACACCTTC. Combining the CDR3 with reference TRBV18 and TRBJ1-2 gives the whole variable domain NAGVMQNPRHLVRRRGQEARLRCSPMKGHSHVYWYRQLPEEGLKFMVYLQKENIIDESGMPKERFSAEFPKEGPSILRIQQVVRGDSAAYFCASSLTLTDRLDYGYTFGSGTRLTVV.

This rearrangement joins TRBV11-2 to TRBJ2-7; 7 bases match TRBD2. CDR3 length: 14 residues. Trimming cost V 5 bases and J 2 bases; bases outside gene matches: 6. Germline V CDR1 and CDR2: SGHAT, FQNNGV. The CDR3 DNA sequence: TGTGCCAGCAGCCTAACGGGGGGAACCTACGAGCAGTACTTC. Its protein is CASSLTGGTYEQYF.

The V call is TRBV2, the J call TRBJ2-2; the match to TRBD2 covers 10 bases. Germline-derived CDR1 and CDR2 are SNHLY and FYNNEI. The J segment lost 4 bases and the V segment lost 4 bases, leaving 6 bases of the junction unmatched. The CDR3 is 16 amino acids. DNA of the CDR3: TGTGCCAGCAGTGCCCTAGCGGGGGCCGTCACCGGGGAGCTGTTTTTT. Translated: CASSALAGAVTGELFF. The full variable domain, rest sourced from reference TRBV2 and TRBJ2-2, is EPEVTQTPSHQVTQMGQEVILRCVPISNHLYFYWYRQILGQKVEFLVSFYNNEISEKSEIFDDQFSVERPDGSNFTLKIRSTKLEDSAMYFCASSALAGAVTGELFFGEGSRLTVL.

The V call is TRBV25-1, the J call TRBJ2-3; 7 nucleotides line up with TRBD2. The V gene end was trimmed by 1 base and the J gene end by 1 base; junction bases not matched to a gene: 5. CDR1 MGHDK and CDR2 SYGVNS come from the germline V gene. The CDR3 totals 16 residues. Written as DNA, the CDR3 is TGTGCCAGCAGTGAATTGAAGCGGGGTGGCACAGATACGCAGTATTTT. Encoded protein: CASSELKRGGTDTQYF. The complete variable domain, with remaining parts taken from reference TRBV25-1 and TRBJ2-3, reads EADIYQTPRYLVIGTGKKITLECSQTMGHDKMYWYQQDPGMELHLIHYSYGVNSTEKGDLSSESTVSRIRTEHFPLTLESARPSHTSQYLCASSELKRGGTDTQYFGPGTRLTVL.

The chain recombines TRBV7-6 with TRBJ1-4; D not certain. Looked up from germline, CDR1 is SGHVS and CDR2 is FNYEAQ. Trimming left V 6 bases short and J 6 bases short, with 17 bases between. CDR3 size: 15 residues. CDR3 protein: CASSSGVGRDEKLFF. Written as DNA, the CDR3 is TGTGCCAGCAGTTCTGGAGTCGGGAGGGATGAAAAACTGTTTTTT.

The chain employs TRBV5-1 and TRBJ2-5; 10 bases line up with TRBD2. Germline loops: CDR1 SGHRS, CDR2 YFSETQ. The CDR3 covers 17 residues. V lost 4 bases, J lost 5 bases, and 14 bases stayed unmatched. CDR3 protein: CASSAGTSVSLGETQYF. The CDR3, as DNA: TGCGCCAGCAGCGCCGGGACTAGCGTAAGTCTGGGGGAGACCCAGTACTTC.

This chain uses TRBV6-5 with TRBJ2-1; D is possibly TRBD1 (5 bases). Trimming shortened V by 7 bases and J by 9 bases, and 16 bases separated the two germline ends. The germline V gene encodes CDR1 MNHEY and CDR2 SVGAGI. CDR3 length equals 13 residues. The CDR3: CASISRREGEQFF. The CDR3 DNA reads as TGTGCCAGCATTTCCCGCAGGGAAGGTGAGCAGTTCTTC.

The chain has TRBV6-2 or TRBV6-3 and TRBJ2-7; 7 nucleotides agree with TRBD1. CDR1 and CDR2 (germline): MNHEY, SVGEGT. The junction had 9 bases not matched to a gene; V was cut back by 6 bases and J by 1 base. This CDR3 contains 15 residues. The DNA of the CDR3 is TGTGCCAGCAGCTCCGGGACAGCCTCTTCCTACGAGCAGTACTTC. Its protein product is CASSSGTASSYEQYF.

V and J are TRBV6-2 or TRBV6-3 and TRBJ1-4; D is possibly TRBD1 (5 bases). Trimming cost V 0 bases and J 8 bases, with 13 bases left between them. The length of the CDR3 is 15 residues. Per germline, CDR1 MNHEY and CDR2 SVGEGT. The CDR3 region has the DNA TGTGCCAGCAGTTACTCGGGGCAACCCGGGGAAAAACTGTTTTTT. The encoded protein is CASSYSGQPGEKLFF.

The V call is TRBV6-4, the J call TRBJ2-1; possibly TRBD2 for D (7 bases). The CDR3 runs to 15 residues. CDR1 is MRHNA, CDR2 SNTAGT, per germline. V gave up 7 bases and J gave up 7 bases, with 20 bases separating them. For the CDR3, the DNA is TGTGCCAGCACCCAGGAGGGGGGGGCGGGGAATGAGCAGTTCTTC. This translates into CASTQEGGAGNEQFF.

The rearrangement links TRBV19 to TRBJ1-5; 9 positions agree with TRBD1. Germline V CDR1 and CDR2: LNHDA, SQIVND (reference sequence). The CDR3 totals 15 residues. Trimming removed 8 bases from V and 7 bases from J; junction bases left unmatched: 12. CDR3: CASGNRQGEYQPQHF. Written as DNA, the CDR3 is TGTGCCAGTGGGAATCGACAGGGGGAGTACCAGCCCCAGCATTTT.

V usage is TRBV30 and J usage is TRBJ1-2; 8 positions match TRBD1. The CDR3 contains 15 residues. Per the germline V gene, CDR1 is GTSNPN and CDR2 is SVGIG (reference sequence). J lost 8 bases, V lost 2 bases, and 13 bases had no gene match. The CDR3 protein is CAWSSPPTGGGGYTF. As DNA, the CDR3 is TGTGCCTGGAGTAGCCCCCCCACAGGGGGAGGAGGCTACACCTTC. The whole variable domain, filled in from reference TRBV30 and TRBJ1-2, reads SQTIHQWPATLVQPVGSPLSLECTVEGTSNPNLYWYRQAAGRGLQLLFYSVGIGQISSEVPQNLSASRPQDRQFILSSKKLLLSDSGFYLCAWSSPPTGGGGYTFGSGTRLTVV.

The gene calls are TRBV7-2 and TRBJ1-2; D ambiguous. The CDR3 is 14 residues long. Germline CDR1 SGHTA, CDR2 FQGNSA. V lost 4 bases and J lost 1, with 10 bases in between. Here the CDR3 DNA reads TGTGCCAGCAGCTCTCGGAGTTATAACTATGGCTACACCTTC. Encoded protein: CASSSRSYNYGYTF.

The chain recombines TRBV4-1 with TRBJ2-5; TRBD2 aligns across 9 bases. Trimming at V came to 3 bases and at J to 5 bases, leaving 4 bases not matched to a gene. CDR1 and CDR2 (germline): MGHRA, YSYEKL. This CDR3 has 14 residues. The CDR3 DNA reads TGCGCCAGCAGCCAGGGGACTAGCTGGGAGACCCAGTACTTC. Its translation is CASSQGTSWETQYF.

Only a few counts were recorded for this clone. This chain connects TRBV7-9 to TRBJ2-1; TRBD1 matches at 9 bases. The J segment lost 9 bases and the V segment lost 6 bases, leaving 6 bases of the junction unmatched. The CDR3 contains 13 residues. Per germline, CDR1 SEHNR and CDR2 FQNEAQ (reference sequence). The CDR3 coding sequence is TGTGCCAGCAGACCTTTGGACAGGGGTGAGCAGTTCTTC. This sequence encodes CASRPLDRGEQFF.